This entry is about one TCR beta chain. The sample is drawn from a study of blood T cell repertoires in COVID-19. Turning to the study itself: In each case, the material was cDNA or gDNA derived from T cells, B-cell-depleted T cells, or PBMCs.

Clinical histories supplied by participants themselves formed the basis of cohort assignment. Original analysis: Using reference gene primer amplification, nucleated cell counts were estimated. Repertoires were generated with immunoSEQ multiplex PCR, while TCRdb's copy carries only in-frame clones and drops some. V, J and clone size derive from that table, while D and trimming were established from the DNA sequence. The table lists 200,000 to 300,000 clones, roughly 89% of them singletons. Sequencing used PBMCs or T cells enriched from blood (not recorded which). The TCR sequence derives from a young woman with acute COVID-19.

The CDR3 spells CASRRGDLAGAGDTQYF. In nucleotides, the CDR3 is TGTGCCAGCAGGAGGGGTGACCTAGCGGGGGCGGGAGATACGCAGTATTTT. The chain joins TRBV2 to TRBJ2-3, with 10 bases matching TRBD2. Germline CDR1 reads SNHLY; CDR2 reads FYNNEI. This CDR3 is built from 17 residues. V shed 6 bases, J shed 5 bases, and the junction held 14 bases outside the gene matches.